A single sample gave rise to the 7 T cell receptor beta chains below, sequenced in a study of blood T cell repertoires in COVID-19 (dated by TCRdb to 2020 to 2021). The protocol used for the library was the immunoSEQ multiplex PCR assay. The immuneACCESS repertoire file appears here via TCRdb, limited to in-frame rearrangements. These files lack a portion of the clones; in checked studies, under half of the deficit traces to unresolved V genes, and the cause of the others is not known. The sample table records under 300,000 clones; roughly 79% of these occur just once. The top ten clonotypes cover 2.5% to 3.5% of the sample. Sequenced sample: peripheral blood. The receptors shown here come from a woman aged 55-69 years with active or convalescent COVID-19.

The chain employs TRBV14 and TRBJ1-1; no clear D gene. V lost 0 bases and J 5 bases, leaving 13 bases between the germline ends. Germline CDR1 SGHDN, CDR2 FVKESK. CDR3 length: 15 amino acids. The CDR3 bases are TGTGCCAGCAGCCAAGATCCGGGAGAGCTTACTGAAGCTTTCTTT. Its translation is CASSQDPGELTEAFF.

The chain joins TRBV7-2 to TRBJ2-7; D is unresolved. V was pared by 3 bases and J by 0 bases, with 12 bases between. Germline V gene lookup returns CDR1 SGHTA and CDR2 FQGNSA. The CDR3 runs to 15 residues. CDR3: CASSFTPSLSYEQYF. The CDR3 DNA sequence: TGTGCCAGCAGCTTTACACCTTCGCTCTCCTACGAGCAGTACTTC.

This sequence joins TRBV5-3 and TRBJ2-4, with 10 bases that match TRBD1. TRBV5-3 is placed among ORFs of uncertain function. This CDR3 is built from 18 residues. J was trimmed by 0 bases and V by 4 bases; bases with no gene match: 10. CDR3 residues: CARSGDRGPPLAKNIQYF. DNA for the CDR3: TGTGCCAGAAGCGGGGACAGGGGACCCCCCTTAGCCAAAAACATTCAGTACTTC.

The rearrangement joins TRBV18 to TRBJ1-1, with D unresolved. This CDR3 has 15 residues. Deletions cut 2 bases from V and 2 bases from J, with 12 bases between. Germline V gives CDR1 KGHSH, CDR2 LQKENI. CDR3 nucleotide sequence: TGTGCCAGCTCACCAAAACTTAGTCCTAACACTGAAGCTTTCTTT. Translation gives CASSPKLSPNTEAFF. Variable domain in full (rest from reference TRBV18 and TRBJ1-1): NAGVMQNPRHLVRRRGQEARLRCSPMKGHSHVYWYRQLPEEGLKFMVYLQKENIIDESGMPKERFSAEFPKEGPSILRIQQVVRGDSAAYFCASSPKLSPNTEAFFGQGTRLTVV.

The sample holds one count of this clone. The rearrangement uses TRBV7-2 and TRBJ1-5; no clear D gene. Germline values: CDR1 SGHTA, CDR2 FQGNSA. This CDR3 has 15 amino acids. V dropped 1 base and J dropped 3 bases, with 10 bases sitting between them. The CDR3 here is CASSLGAGYNQPQHF. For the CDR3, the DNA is TGTGCCAGCAGCTTAGGGGCAGGCTACAATCAGCCCCAGCATTTT.

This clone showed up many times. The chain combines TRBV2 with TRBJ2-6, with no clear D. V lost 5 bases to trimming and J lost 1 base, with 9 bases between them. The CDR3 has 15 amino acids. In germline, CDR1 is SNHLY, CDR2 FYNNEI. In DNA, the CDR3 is TGTGCCAGCAGTAGAACTTGGTCTGGGGCCAACGTCCTGACTTTC. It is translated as CASSRTWSGANVLTF.

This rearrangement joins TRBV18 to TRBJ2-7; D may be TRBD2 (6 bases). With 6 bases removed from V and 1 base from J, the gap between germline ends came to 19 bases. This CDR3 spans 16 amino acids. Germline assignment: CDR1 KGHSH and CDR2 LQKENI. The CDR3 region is CASSPIGGDGSYEQYF. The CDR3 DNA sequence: TGTGCCAGCTCCCCTATTGGAGGGGATGGATCCTACGAGCAGTACTTC.